This T cell receptor (beta chain) was observed in a study of CD8+CD57+ T cells in acquired aplastic anemia. For the study at large: DNA per sorted CD4+ or CD8+ sample ranged about 0.17 to 27.4 ug, averaging about 2.9 ug.

From germline, CDR1 is SGHAT and CDR2 FQNNGV. J was trimmed by 9 bases and V by 5 bases; bases with no gene match: 9. The CDR3 runs 14 residues. Notes on the study in general: Researchers report that some 31 CD8+ CDR3 sequences appeared in both patients and controls. Patients did not significantly differ from controls in CD8+ Simpson's diversity.

Whoever was chosen for sequencing had shown CD8+CD57+ cell expansion by flow cytometry. A severe acquired aplastic anemia diagnosis applied to all patients. A note on this clonotype: What it recognizes is unknown.

Profiling of TCR beta VDJ combinations and CDR3 sequences used genomic DNA as template. MiXCR was run by TCRdb on the reads, yielding one entry per CDR3 protein. The sample yields a few hundred thousand distinct CDR3 sequences, 82% seen once. This TCR came from a human donor with aplastic anemia. V usage is TRBV11-2 and J usage is TRBJ2-4, with 8 bases fitting TRBD1. Sequences were obtained from sorted CD4+, CD8+, or CD8+CD57+ T cells (not recorded which) from PBMCs. The CDR3 sequence is CASSPQQGGAIQYF. The DNA of the CDR3 is TGTGCCAGCAGCCCCCAACAGGGGGGAGCCATTCAGTACTTC.